These 10 T cell receptor beta chains originate from one sample sequenced in a study of CD8 T cells in ankylosing spondylitis. MiXCR, applied by TCRdb to the 5' RACE reads, yields one record per CDR3 protein. The sample holds 150,000 to 200,000 distinct CDR3 sequences, 15% to 20% seen once. The sample taken for sequencing was blood, either unsorted or a sorted T cell fraction (not recorded which). Source of these receptors: a male donor aged 5 to 29 with ankylosing spondylitis or in good health (not recorded which).

The chain carries TRBV10-3 and TRBJ2-7; TRBD1 matches 9 bases. There are 14 residues in the CDR3. Germline V gives CDR1 ENHRY, CDR2 SYGVKD. V was clipped by 6 bases and J by 5 bases; unmatched bases: 8. The CDR3 DNA reads TGTGCCATCAGGCCGGGACAGGGAAAGCACGAGCAGTACTTC. Amino acid sequence: CAIRPGQGKHEQYF.

There are many counts of this clonotype. The rearrangement uses TRBV5-1 and TRBJ2-1, with 9 positions matching TRBD2. Germline loops: CDR1 SGHRS, CDR2 YFSETQ. The CDR3 runs to 13 residues. V shed 7 bases and J 9 bases; nucleotides not matched to a gene: 8. The CDR3 sequence: CASRKREDGEQFF. The CDR3 DNA reads TGCGCCAGCCGGAAGCGGGAGGATGGTGAGCAGTTCTTC.

This clonotype was seen ten or more times. An end of the junction differs from the germline gene, which may be a read error. The chain has TRBV5-5 and TRBJ2-1; the match to TRBD2 covers 7 bases. CDR3 length equals 14 residues. Germline V gives CDR1 SGHKS, CDR2 YYEKEE (reference sequence). The CDR3 nucleotides read TGTGCCAGCAGTTTGGAATTGCGGGAGCATGAGCAGTTCTTC. It translates to CASSLELREHEQFF.

This clonotype was picked up many times. The gene calls are TRBV9 and TRBJ2-2; TRBD1 agrees at 7 bases. The ends lost 0 bases at V and 6 bases at J; junction bases unmatched: 8. Looked up from germline, CDR1 is SGDLS and CDR2 is YYNGEE. There are 16 residues in the CDR3. As DNA, the CDR3 is TGTGCCAGCAGCGTAGTTCCGGCAGGGGGTTCCGGGGAGCTGTTTTTT. Translating gives CASSVVPAGGSGELFF.

This clonotype has ten or more counts. The chain links TRBV5-1 to TRBJ2-2, with 10 bases identical to TRBD2. J was trimmed by 0 bases and V by 6 bases; bases with no gene match: 5. The CDR3 extends over 16 amino acids. Germline assignment: CDR1 SGHRS and CDR2 YFSETQ. For the CDR3, the DNA is TGCGCCAGCACTCTAGCGGGAGTATCGAACACCGGGGAGCTGTTTTTT. This translates into CASTLAGVSNTGELFF.

This clonotype was seen many times. This rearrangement joins TRBV18 to TRBJ2-6, with TRBD1 as a possible D gene (5 bases). Trimming removed 4 bases at V and 0 bases at J, with 10 bases between. The CDR3 totals 16 residues. Germline V CDR1 and CDR2: KGHSH, LQKENI. The CDR3 nucleotides read TGTGCCAGCTCACTGACAGTATCCTCTGGGGCCAACGTCCTGACTTTC. It is translated as CASSLTVSSGANVLTF.

The rearrangement links TRBV29-1 to TRBJ2-1; TRBD1 matches at 8 bases. Germline V lookup: CDR1 SQVTM, CDR2 ANQGSEA. This CDR3 is 14 amino acids long. With V trimmed by 3 bases and J by 6 bases, 7 bases remained unmatched. CDR3 DNA: TGCAGCGTTGACGTACAGGGGGAACTCAATGAGCAGTTCTTC. As protein: CSVDVQGELNEQFF.

This clonotype was detected ten times or more. The chain employs TRBV28 and TRBJ2-5, with 9 bases matching TRBD1. The germline V gene has CDR1 MDHEN and CDR2 SYDVKM. The CDR3 extends over 15 amino acids. V dropped 6 bases and J dropped 0; count of bases not matched to a gene: 5. Here the CDR3 DNA reads TGTGCCAGCAGATTAACAGGGGGCAACCAAGAGACCCAGTACTTC. It yields the protein CASRLTGGNQETQYF. The full variable domain, completed using reference TRBV28 and TRBJ2-5, is DVKVTQSSRYLVKRTGEKVFLECVQDMDHENMFWYRQDPGLGLRLIYFSYDVKMKEKGDIPEGYSVSREKKERFSLILESASTNQTSMYLCASRLTGGNQETQYFGPGTRLLVL.

This clonotype has just a few counts. V gene TRBV29-1 combines with J gene TRBJ2-1; D gene ambiguous. CDR3 length equals 12 residues. V lost 0 bases, J lost 5 bases, and 5 bases lay in between. The germline V gene has CDR1 SQVTM and CDR2 ANQGSEA. This CDR3 reads CSVEDRDNEQFF. The CDR3 coding sequence is TGCAGCGTTGAAGATAGGGACAATGAGCAGTTCTTC.

This clonotype was counted many times. V gene TRBV6-5 combines with J gene TRBJ2-7; possibly TRBD1 or TRBD2 for D (5 bases each). This CDR3 comprises 14 residues. Trimming stripped 4 bases from V and 3 bases from J, with 13 bases between. Germline V gene data show CDR1 as MNHEY and CDR2 as SVGAGI. The CDR3 loop is CASSSPGTRYEQYV. CDR3 bases: TGTGCCAGCAGTTCCCCCGGGACGCGCTACGAGCAGTACGTC.